Described below is a single T cell receptor beta chain sequence and its context. The antigen is unknown. Germline loops: CDR1 SEHNR, CDR2 FQNEAQ (reference sequence). The CDR3 runs to 13 residues. V lost 5 bases to trimming and J lost 5 bases, with 13 bases between them. These data come from a study of radiation and T cells in renal cell carcinoma. Study results and limitations: Top tumor clonotypes rose in blood 2 weeks post-radiation, then contracted. Pretreatment tumor biopsies were lacking, so baseline clonotypes are unknown.

Clones were read by immunoSEQ multiplex PCR, and TCRdb kept only the in-frame ones, dropping some. There are 90,000 to 100,000 clones in the sample; roughly 82% occur only once, and 6% to 9% lies in the top ten. Indicated time point: blood 4 weeks post-SBRT, at nephrectomy. As to treatment: 15 Gy SBRT to primary tumor, nephrectomy 4 weeks later. Nephrectomy followed 15 Gy stereotactic body radiation by 4 weeks. Serial blood draws occurred at baseline and 2 and 4 weeks post-SBRT. The TCR comes from a man in his fifties or sixties with renal cell carcinoma. The chain couples TRBV7-9 to TRBJ2-7, with D possibly TRBD2 on 6 matching bases. The sample consisted of blood, taken from a patient whose treatment included radiotherapy and nephrectomy. The CDR3 here is CASSGREEDEQYF. For the CDR3, the DNA is TGTGCCAGCAGCGGCAGGGAGGAGGACGAGCAGTACTTC.